Described below is a single T cell receptor beta chain sequence and its context. Its cognate antigen is unknown. The data were taken from a study of cytomegalovirus exposure and HLA in healthy donors. Turning to the study itself: About 79 million unique TCRs from HLA-typed donors were held in an early data release. Study conclusions and caveats: Some TCR beta chains (approximately 180 of them) were listed as cytomegalovirus-associated.

The ends were cut back, 7 bases at V and 2 bases at J, with 14 bases in the middle. Germline CDR1 LNHDA, CDR2 SQIVND (reference sequence). The CDR3 loop spans 15 amino acids. Use of 60 Vbeta and 13 Jbeta primers characterized the PCR. Method: immunoSEQ multiplex PCR; TCRdb's copy keeps in-frame clones and lacks some. The repertoire holds some 200,000 clones, approximately 84% seen once, with approximately 2.4% in the top ten. There were likely unrecorded immune exposures, though donors were nominally healthy when sampled. Sequencing was performed on PBMCs. The chain is built from TRBV19 and TRBJ2-2; a weak D match, TRBD2 (6 bases). The source of this sequence is a woman between 50 and 59 years old in good health and CMV-seropositive. CDR3 coding DNA: TGTGCCAGTACCCAGGACTACCTCAACACCGGGGAGCTGTTTTTT. It specifies CASTQDYLNTGELFF.